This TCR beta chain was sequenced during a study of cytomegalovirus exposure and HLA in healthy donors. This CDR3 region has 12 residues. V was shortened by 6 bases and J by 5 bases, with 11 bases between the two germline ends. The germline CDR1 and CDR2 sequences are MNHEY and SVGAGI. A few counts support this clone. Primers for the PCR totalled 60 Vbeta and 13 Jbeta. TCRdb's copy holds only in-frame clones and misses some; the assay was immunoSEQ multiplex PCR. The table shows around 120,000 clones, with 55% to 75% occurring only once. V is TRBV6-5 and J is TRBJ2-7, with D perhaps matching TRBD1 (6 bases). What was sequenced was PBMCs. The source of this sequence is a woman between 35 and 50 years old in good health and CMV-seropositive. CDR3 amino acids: CASRQGSNEQYF. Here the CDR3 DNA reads TGTGCCAGCAGACAGGGTTCAAACGAGCAGTACTTC.